These T cell receptor beta chains were read from a single sample in a study of shared clonotypes between healthy human individuals. Some clones are missing from TCRdb's copy, which holds only in-frame ones; the method was immunoSEQ multiplex PCR. The sample carries about 510,000 clones, about 79% recorded once. Material: PBMCs. The receptors were gathered from a woman aged 40 to 50 in good health. Some clones in this sample may be carry-over from other donors' samples. Both conserved end residues are part of each CDR3. A D gene is named only where the DNA matches it firmly. Size values are once, few and many counts, or a class for expanded clones, and some rows have none.

.,.,TRBJ2-2,TRBV15,TGTGCCACCAGCAGTTATACAGGCCCCGGGGAGCTGTTTTTT,CATSSYTGPGELFF
TRBD1,many,TRBJ1-1,TRBV7-3,TGTGCCAGCAGCTCGGACAGGGCCGGTGAAGCTTTCTTT,CASSSDRAGEAFF
.,.,TRBJ2-4,TRBV2,TGTGCCAGCAGTGATCGGTGGGAAGGGGTCATTCAGTACTTC,CASSDRWEGVIQYF
TRBD1,.,TRBJ2-2,TRBV29-1,TGCAGCGCAAAAGGGACAGCGAACACCGGGGAGCTGTTTTTT,CSAKGTANTGELFF
.,.,TRBJ1-1,TRBV30,TGTGCCTGGAGTGAGGTAACTGAAGCTTTCTTT,CAWSEVTEAFF
.,.,TRBJ2-7,TRBV2,TGTGCCAGCAATCGGCCGGGACTGTCCTACGAGCAGTACTTC,CASNRPGLSYEQYF
.,.,TRBJ1-2,TRBV11-2,TGTGCCAGCAGCCTTTCGGACAGTACGGGGGGGGGCTATGGCTACACCTTC,CASSLSDSTGGGYGYTF
TRBD2,.,TRBJ2-7,TRBV29-1,TGCAGCGTTGAAGGTAGCGGGAGGGTCCACGAGCAGTACTTC,CSVEGSGRVHEQYF
.,.,TRBJ2-3,TRBV5-4,TGTGCCAGCAGCTTGGGGTGGGATACGCAGTATTTT,CASSLGWDTQYF
TRBD2,.,TRBJ2-2,TRBV10-3,TGTGCCATCAGTGGAGGCGGGAGGGGTTCCGGGGAGCTGTTTTTT,CAISGGGRGSGELFF
.,once,TRBJ2-1,TRBV5-1,TGCGCCAGCAGTTTAGCGACAGCCTCCTACAATGAGCAGTTCTTC,CASSLATASYNEQFF
.,.,TRBJ1-5,TRBV4-1,TGCGCCCGGGGGGGGCAGCCCCAGCATTTT,CARGGQPQHF
.,once,TRBJ2-1,TRBV7-2,TGTGCCAGCAGCCGCTCCCTACTAGCCAGCAGCAATGAGCAGTTCTTC,CASSRSLLASSNEQFF
.,.,TRBJ1-3,TRBV11-2,TGTGCCAGCAGCTTAGTGAAGGGGGCTGGAAACACCATATATTTT,CASSLVKGAGNTIYF
.,once,TRBJ1-4,TRBV15,TGTGCCACCAGCAGAGATCAGGGATGGGATGAAAAACTGTTTTTT,CATSRDQGWDEKLFF
.,.,TRBJ1-5,TRBV28,TGTGCCAGCAGAAGTTGGGGGGGTAATCAGCCCCAGCATTTT,CASRSWGGNQPQHF
.,.,TRBJ2-7,TRBV15,TGTGCCACCAGTCCTAACCCCCCAGGGTACAACTCCTACGAGCAGTACTTC,CATSPNPPGYNSYEQYF
.,.,TRBJ1-1,TRBV7-3,TGTGCCAGCAGCCGCCGAAGGGACACTGAAGCTTTCTTT,CASSRRRDTEAFF
.,.,TRBJ2-7,TRBV15,TGTGCCACCAGCAGGGATGGGGACTCCATAGTGCAGTACTTC,CATSRDGDSIVQYF
.,.,TRBJ1-1,TRBV18,TGTGCCAGCTCACCAGGAAGGGGATTGGACACTGAAGCTTTCTTT,CASSPGRGLDTEAFF
TRBD1,.,TRBJ1-4,TRBV7-9,TGTGCCAGCAGTCCCACTGACAGGGTAAATGAAAAACTGTTTTTT,CASSPTDRVNEKLFF
.,.,TRBJ2-5,TRBV4-1,TGCGCCAGCAGCCAGGACGCGTACGGGGAGCAGTACTTC,CASSQDAYGEQYF
TRBD2,.,TRBJ2-3,TRBV2,TGTGCCAGCAGTGATCGGACTAGAGGGTCTGATACGCAGTATTTT,CASSDRTRGSDTQYF
.,.,TRBJ2-7,TRBV1,TGCACCAGCAGCCAATGCGGCTCCTACGAGCAGTACTTC,CTSSQCGSYEQYF
.,.,TRBJ1-1,TRBV2,TGTGCCAGCAGTGTACAGACGGTGAACACTGAAGCTTTCTTT,CASSVQTVNTEAFF
.,.,TRBJ2-2,TRBV28,TGTGCCAGCGCCCCCGGAGGGGGACCTGACACCGGGGAGCTGTTTTTT,CASAPGGGPDTGELFF
TRBD2,.,TRBJ2-1,TRBV14,TGTGCCAGCAGGGGTTCTGGGAGGGCCTACAATGAGCAGTTCTTC,CASRGSGRAYNEQFF
.,.,TRBJ2-1,TRBV6-6,TGTGCCAGCAGCTCGGCCCTTGCGGGCTACAATGAGCAGTTCTTC,CASSSALAGYNEQFF
TRBD1,.,TRBJ2-3,TRBV28,TGTGCCAGCAGCCGCAGACAGGGGTGGCAAGATACGCAGTATTTT,CASSRRQGWQDTQYF
.,.,TRBJ2-1,TRBV7-3,TGTGCCAGCAGCTCTCACCCAGGATGGGAGAACAGTGAGCAGTTCTTC,CASSSHPGWENSEQFF
.,.,TRBJ2-3,TRBV19,TGTGCCAGTAGTATGCCCTATCTAAGCACAGATACGCAGTATTTT,CASSMPYLSTDTQYF
TRBD1,few,TRBJ2-1,TRBV19,TGTGCCAGTAGTGGGACAGGGAAAGGGAATGAGCAGTTCTTC,CASSGTGKGNEQFF
.,.,TRBJ2-2,TRBV5-1,TGCGCCAGCAGCGCCGGACAAAACACCGGGGAGCTGTTTTTT,CASSAGQNTGELFF
.,.,TRBJ2-1,TRBV7-3,TGTGCCAGCAGCTTAGGGGCTAGCCCCTACAATGAGCAGTTCTTC,CASSLGASPYNEQFF
TRBD1,.,TRBJ1-1,TRBV5-1,TGCGCCAGCAGCTTGAGGGGACAGGGGGCGATTAAAACTGAAGCTTTCTTT,CASSLRGQGAIKTEAFF
.,many,TRBJ1-4,TRBV15,TGTGCCACCAGCAGACTACAGGGCCTTAATGAAAAACTGTTTTTT,CATSRLQGLNEKLFF
.,.,TRBJ1-3,TRBV7-9,TGTGCCAGCAGCTTATTGGTTGGGGCCTCGCTTTCGTCTGGAAACACCATATATTTT,CASSLLVGASLSSGNTIYF
TRBD2,.,TRBJ2-2,TRBV10-1,TGCGCCAGCAGTGAGTTTTTAGCGGGAAATTATGCGGACACCGGGGAGCTGTTTTTT,CASSEFLAGNYADTGELFF
.,.,TRBJ2-5,TRBV28,TGTGCCAGCAGTTTACCCGGGACGAGTCAGACCCAGTACTTC,CASSLPGTSQTQYF
TRBD2,.,TRBJ2-1,TRBV28,TGTGCCAGCAGTTTATGGCGGAGACTTAAAGCCGGGACTAGCGGGAACAATGAGCAGTTCTTC,CASSLWRRLKAGTSGNNEQFF
.,.,TRBJ2-7,TRBV25-1,TGTGCCAGCAGGGGCGGTATCTCCGAGCAGTACTTC,CASRGGISEQYF
TRBD1,.,TRBJ2-7,TRBV19,TGTGCCAGCCGTAGGACAGGGAGCTCCTACGAGCAGTACTTC,CASRRTGSSYEQYF
TRBD2,.,TRBJ2-7,TRBV5-1,TGCGCCAGCAGCTTGGGTGCGGGAGGTCCCTACGAGCAGTACTTC,CASSLGAGGPYEQYF
.,.,TRBJ1-6,TRBV6-5,TGTGCCAGCAGTGCTGGCAGGGTCGGATCACCCCTCCACTTT,CASSAGRVGSPLHF
TRBD2,few,TRBJ2-2,TRBV7-9,TGTGCCAGCAGCCCTCGGGGACTAGCGGGAGTAACCGGGGAGCTGTTTTTT,CASSPRGLAGVTGELFF
.,few,TRBJ2-7,TRBV20-1,TGCAGTGCCCCAAGCGGCCTTCAGCAGTACTTC,CSAPSGLQQYF
.,.,TRBJ2-7,TRBV19,TGTGCCAGTAGTAGCAGGCAGGGTACCTACGAGCAGTACTTC,CASSSRQGTYEQYF
.,.,TRBJ2-3,TRBV18,TGTGCCAGCTCCCCCCGAGGGGACACAGATACGCAGTATTTT,CASSPRGDTDTQYF
.,.,TRBJ2-5,TRBV9,TGTGCCAGCAGCCCGACGGACAGTCTACTAGGCCAAGAGACCCAGTACTTC,CASSPTDSLLGQETQYF
.,.,TRBJ1-2,TRBV30,TGTGCCTGGAGCCTGGGACAAATCTATGGCTACACCTTC,CAWSLGQIYGYTF
TRBD2,.,TRBJ2-1,TRBV27,TGTGCCAGCAGTTTGGGGACTAGCGGGACAAATGAGCAGTTCTTC,CASSLGTSGTNEQFF
TRBD1,few,TRBJ1-1,TRBV5-1,TGCGCCAGCAGCTCTTCGACAGGGGCAAACACTGAAGCTTTCTTT,CASSSSTGANTEAFF
TRBD2,.,TRBJ2-3,TRBV7-3,TGTGCCAGCAGCTCGGGACTAGCGGGTGGTACAGATACGCAGTATTTT,CASSSGLAGGTDTQYF